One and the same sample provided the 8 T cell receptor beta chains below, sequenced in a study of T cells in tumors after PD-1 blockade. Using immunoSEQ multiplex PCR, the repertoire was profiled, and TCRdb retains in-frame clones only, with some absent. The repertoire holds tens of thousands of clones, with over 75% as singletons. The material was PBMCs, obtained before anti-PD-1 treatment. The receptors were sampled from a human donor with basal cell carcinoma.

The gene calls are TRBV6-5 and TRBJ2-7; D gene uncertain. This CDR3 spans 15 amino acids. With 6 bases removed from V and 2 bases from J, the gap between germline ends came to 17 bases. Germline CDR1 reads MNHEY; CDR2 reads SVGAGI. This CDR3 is CASSPGQAYTYEQYF. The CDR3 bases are TGTGCCAGCAGCCCAGGCCAGGCCTACACCTACGAGCAGTACTTC.

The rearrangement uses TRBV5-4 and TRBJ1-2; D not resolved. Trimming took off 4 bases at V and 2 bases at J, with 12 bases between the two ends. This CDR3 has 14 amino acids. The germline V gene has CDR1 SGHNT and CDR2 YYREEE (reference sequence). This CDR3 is CASSPPNTNYGYTF. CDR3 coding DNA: TGTGCCAGCAGCCCACCCAACACCAACTATGGCTACACCTTC.

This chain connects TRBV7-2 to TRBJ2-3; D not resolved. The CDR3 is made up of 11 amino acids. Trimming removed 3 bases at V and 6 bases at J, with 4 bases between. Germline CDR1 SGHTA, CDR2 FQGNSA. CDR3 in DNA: TGTGCCAGCAGCTTGGCCGATACGCAGTATTTT. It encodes CASSLADTQYF.

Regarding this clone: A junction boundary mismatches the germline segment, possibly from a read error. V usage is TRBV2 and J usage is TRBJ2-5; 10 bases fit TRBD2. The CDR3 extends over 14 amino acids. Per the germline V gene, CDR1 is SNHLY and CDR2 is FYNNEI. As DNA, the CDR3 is TGTGCCAGCAATGAACTAGCGGGGTTAGAGACCCAGTACTTC. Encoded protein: CASNELAGLETQYF.

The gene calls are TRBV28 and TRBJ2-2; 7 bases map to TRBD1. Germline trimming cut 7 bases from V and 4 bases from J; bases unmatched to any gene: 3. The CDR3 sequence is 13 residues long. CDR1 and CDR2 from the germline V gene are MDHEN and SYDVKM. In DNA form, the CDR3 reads TGTGCCAGCACCAGGGGGATCACCGGGGAGCTGTTTTTT. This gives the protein CASTRGITGELFF.

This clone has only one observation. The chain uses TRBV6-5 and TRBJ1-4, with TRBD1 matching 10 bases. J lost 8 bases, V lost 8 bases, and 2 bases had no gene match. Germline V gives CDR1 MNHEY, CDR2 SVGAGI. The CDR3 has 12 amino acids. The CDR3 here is CASSDRGEKLFF. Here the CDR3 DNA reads TGTGCCAGCTCGGACAGGGGGGAAAAACTGTTTTTT.

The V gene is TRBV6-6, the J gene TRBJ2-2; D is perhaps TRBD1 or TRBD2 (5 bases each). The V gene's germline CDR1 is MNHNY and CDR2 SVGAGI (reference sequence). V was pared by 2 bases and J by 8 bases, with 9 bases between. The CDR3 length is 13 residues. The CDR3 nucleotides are TGTGCCAGCAGTTACAAAGGGGAGGGGGAGCTGTTTTTT. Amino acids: CASSYKGEGELFF.

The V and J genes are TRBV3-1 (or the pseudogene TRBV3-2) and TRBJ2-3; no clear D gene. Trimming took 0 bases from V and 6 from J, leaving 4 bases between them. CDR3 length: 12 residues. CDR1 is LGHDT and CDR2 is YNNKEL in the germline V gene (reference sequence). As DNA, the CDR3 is TGTGCCAGCAGCCAAGAGGTGGATACGCAGTATTTT. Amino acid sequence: CASSQEVDTQYF.